This note documents a single TCR beta chain sequence. There is no known antigen for this receptor. No base quality information exists; no much larger clone differs at one position. The data are from a study of cytotoxic CD8 clonotypes in ibrutinib-treated CLL (dated by TCRdb to 2020 to 2023). Context from the whole study: In this cohort, approximately 15 patients were treatment-naive and approximately ten were relapsed/refractory, while 17 to 18 had unmutated IGHV. Cryopreserved peripheral blood mononuclear cells were obtained prior to treatment, at the time of response, and at either disease progression or sustained remission. Responses were partial in about 25 patients and complete in 2; after median about 63 months follow-up, about 15 stayed in remission and approximately 12 progressed. Every remission and progressive disease sample was obtained while ibrutinib was still being received by the patients. Samples at response were collected after a median of about 11 months of treatment, with a range of about 6 to 40 months. An average of 255,043 productive templates and some 100,000 productive rearrangements was obtained per sample. Longitudinal samples were obtainable from about 30% of the roughly 90 participants in the trial. General conclusions and limits of the study: Lymph node repertoires were not examined, and the timing of sampling was not matched between patients in sustained remission and those whose disease progressed. Public clonotypes were found to be uncommon and were observed to contract or remain stable during treatment; the increase in clonality was shown to reflect expansion of private clonotypes at ibrutinib response. An increase in clonality was observed at ibrutinib response, with clonality remaining stable during sustained remission and falling back toward baseline at progression. Baseline clonality exceeded that of age-matched healthy donors and correlated strongly with circulating CD8+ T-cell counts.

A MiSeq instrument was used for deep resolution sequencing, which targeted depths ranging from 1 in 1 million up to 1 in 200,000 T cells, with coverage averaging 10x for each clonotype. TCR beta libraries were generated with the immunoSEQ hsTCRB Kit. The published analysis was carried out like this. The data were analyzed with ImmunoSEQ Analyzer and ImmunoSEQ Data Assistant, and V, D and J gene assignments followed IMGT definitions. Clonality was computed as one minus normalized Shannon entropy of productive rearrangement frequencies, ranging from 0 to 1. Only overrepresented clonotypes making up at least 0.05% of the repertoire of each patient were included in the public clonotype analysis. Thirteen age-matched healthy donor repertoires from immuneACCESS served as clonality controls. Entries here come from immuneACCESS through TCRdb and include only in-frame sequences with V and J called. Some clones fail to appear in such tables; in the studies checked, an unresolved V gene covers under half of the shortfall, and the cause of the remainder is unknown. That table furnishes V, J and clone size, whereas the DNA furnished D and trimming. This sample gives roughly 300,000 clones in total; around 77% of them show up just once. Approximately 5.6% of the sample lies in the top ten.

The CDR3 runs 13 residues from the cysteine to the phenylalanine. Here the CDR3 DNA is all that survives: 39 bases in frame from base 1. At the junction V is shortened by 6 bases and J by 4 bases, with 12 bases in between. CDR1 and CDR2 were assigned from the germline V gene as SNHLY and FYNNEI. What this sample's time point label stands for: progressive disease on ibrutinib. Roughly 1.8 micrograms of genomic DNA were extracted from cryopreserved PBMCs for TCR beta library preparation. Longitudinal blood samples from CLL patients receiving ibrutinib monotherapy were subjected to high-throughput TCR beta sequencing. The patients were enrolled in a single-center, open-label phase 2 trial of ibrutinib monotherapy.

Sequencing was performed on PBMCs, taken at disease progression, from a patient treated with ibrutinib. The rearrangement combines TRBV2 with TRBJ1-2; no D segment can be confidently identified. The clonotype comes from a human donor with chronic lymphocytic leukemia. The nucleotide sequence reads as follows: TGTGCCAGCAGCGACGAGGAACCCTATGGCTACACCTTC. Translated, it gives CASSDEEPYGYTF.